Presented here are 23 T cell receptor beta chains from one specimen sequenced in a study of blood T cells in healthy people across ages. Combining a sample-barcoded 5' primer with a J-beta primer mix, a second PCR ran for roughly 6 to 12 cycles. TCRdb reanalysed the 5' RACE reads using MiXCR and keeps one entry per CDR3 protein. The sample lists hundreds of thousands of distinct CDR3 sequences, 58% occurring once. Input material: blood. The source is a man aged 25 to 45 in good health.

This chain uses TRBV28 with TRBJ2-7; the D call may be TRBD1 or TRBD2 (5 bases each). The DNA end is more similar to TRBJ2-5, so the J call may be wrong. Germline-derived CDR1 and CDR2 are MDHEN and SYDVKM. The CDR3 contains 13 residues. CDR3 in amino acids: CASMWGHQETQYF. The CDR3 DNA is TGTGCCAGCATGTGGGGACACCAAGAGACCCAGTACTTC.

This CDR3 is CASWASYEQYF. Here the CDR3 DNA reads TGTGCCAGCTGGGCCTCGTACGAGCAGTACTTC. The chain joins TRBV2 to TRBJ2-7; no reliable D call. Trimming left V 8 bases short and J 4 bases short, with 9 bases between. CDR1 and CDR2 from the germline V gene are SNHLY and FYNNEI. The CDR3 contains 11 residues.

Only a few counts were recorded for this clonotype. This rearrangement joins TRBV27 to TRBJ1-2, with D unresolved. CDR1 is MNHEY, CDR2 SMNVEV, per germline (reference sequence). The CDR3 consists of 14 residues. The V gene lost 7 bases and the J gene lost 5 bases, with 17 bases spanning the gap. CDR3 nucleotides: TGTGCCAGCACCGCCCGGGCAGGACCATATGGCTACACCTTC. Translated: CASTARAGPYGYTF.

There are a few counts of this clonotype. The CDR3, as DNA: TGTGCCAGCAGTGAAGGGTTCGGGGACCAAGAGACCCAGTACTTC. Its translation: CASSEGFGDQETQYF. The chain has TRBV2 and TRBJ2-5; a weak D match, TRBD2 (5 bases). Trimming left V 1 base short and J 0 bases short, with 9 bases between. The germline V gene has CDR1 SNHLY and CDR2 FYNNEI. The CDR3 sequence is 15 residues long.

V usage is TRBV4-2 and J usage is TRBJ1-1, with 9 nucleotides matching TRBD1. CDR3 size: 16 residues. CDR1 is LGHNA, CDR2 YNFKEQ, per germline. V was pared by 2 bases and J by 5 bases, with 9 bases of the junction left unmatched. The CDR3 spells CASSQNYDRGGTEAFF. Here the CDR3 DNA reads TGTGCCAGCAGCCAAAACTACGACAGGGGGGGGACTGAAGCTTTCTTT.

The DNA of the CDR3 is TGTGCCAGCAGCCAAGAAGGCGGGAAAGGGTACTTC. Its protein is CASSQEGGKGYF. The rearrangement joins TRBV3-1 to TRBJ2-4, with D perhaps TRBD2 (6 bases). The germline V gene encodes CDR1 LGHDT and CDR2 YNNKEL (reference sequence). The V end was cut by 0 bases, the J end by 15 bases, with 12 bases between. The CDR3 has 12 amino acids.

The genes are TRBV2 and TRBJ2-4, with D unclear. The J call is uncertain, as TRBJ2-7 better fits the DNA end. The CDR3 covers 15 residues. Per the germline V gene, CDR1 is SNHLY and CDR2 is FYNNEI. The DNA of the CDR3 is TGTGCCAGCAGTGGGCCCTCGCCAGTATGGGACGAGCAGTACTTC. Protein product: CASSGPSPVWDEQYF.

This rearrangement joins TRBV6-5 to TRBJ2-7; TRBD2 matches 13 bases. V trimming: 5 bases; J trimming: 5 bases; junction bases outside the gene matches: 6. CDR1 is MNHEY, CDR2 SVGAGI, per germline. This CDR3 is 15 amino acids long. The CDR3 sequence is CASSTRTSGSNEQYF. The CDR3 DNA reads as TGTGCCAGCAGTACAAGGACTAGCGGGAGCAACGAGCAGTACTTC.

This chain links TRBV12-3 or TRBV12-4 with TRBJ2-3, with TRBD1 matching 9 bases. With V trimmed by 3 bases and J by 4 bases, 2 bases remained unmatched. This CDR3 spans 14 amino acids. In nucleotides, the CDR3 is TGTGCCAGCAGTTTTCGGACAGGGGCAGATACGCAGTATTTT. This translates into CASSFRTGADTQYF.

The CDR3 DNA follows: TGTGCCAGCTTGTCCGCCGCGTCCTACAATGAGCAGTTCTTC. Amino acids: CASLSAASYNEQFF. V gene TRBV6-2 or TRBV6-3 combines with J gene TRBJ2-1; D is unclear. This CDR3 is 14 amino acids long. The germline V and J ends were trimmed by 8 bases and 1 base, with 12 bases remaining between them. Germline V CDR1 and CDR2: MNHEY, SVGEGT.

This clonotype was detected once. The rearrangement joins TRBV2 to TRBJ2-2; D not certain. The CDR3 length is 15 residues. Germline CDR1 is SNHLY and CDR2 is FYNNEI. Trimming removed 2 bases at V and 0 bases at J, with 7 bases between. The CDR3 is CASSELTTNTGELFF. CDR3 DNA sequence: TGTGCCAGCAGTGAATTGACCACGAACACCGGGGAGCTGTTTTTT.

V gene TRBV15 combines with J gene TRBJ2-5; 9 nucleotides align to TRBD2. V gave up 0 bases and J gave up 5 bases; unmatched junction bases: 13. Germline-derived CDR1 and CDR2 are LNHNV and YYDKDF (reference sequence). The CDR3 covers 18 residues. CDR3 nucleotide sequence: TGTGCCACCAGCAGAGAAGGAGGGACTAGCCCTGGGGGGGAGACCCAGTACTTC. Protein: CATSREGGTSPGGETQYF.

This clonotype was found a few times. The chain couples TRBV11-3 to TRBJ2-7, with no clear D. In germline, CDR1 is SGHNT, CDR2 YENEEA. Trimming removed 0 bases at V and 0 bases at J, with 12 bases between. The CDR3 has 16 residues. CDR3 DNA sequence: TGTGCCAGCAGCTTAGATCCGTCTCCCAGCTCCTACGAGCAGTACTTC. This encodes CASSLDPSPSSYEQYF.

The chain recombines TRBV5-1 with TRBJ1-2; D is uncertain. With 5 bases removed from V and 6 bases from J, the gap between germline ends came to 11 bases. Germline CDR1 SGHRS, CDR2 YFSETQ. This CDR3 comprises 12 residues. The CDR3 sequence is CASSTVGNGYTF. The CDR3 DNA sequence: TGCGCCAGCAGTACAGTGGGAAATGGCTACACCTTC.

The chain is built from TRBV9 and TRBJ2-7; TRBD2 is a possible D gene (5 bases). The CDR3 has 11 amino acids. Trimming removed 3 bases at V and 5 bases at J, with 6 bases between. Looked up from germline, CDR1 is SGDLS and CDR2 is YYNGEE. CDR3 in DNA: TGTGCCAGCAGCGACGGGAACGAGCAGTACTTC. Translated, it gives CASSDGNEQYF.

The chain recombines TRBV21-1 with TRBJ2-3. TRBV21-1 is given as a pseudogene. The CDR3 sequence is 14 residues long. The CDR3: CASSPHPTGDTQYF. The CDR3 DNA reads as TGTGCCAGCAGCCCTCACCCGACCGGAGATACGCAGTATTTT.

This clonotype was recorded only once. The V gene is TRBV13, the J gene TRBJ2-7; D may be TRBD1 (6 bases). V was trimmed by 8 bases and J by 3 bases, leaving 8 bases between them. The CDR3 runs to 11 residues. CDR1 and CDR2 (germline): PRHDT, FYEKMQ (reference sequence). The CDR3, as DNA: TGTGCCAGCGGACAGCTCTACGAGCAGTACTTC. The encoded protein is CASGQLYEQYF.

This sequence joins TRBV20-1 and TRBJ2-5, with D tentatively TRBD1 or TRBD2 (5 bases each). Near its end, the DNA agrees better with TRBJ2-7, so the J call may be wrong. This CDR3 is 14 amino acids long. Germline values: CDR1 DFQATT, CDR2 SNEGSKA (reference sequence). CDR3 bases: TGCAGTGCTAGAGACCGGGACCATAGGGACGAGCAGTACTTC. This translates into CSARDRDHRDEQYF.

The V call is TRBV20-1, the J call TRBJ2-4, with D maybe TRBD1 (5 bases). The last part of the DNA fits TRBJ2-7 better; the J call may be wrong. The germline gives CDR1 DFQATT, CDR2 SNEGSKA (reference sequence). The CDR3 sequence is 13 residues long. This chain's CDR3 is CSAMGQGINEQYF. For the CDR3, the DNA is TGCAGTGCTATGGGTCAGGGTATAAACGAGCAGTACTTC.

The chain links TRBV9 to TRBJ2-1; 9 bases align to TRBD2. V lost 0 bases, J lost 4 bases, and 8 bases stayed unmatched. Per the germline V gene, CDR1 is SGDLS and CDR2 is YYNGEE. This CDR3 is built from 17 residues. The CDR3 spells CASSVAPRTSGYNEQFF. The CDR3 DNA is TGTGCCAGCAGCGTAGCTCCTCGTACTAGCGGGTACAATGAGCAGTTCTTC.

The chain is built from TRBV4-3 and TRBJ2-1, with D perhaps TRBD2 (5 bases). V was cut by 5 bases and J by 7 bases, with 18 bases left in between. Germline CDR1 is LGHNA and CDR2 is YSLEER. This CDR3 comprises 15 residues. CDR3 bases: TGCGCCAGCAGCTCGTACGAAGCGTCGGGGAATGAGCAGTTCTTC. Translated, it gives CASSSYEASGNEQFF.

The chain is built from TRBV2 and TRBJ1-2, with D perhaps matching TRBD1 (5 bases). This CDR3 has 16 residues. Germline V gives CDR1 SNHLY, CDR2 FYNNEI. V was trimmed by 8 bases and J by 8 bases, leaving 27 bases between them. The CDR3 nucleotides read TGTGCCAGCTACTACACTGCAATCCGGGGACGGGGCGGCTACACCTTC. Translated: CASYYTAIRGRGGYTF.

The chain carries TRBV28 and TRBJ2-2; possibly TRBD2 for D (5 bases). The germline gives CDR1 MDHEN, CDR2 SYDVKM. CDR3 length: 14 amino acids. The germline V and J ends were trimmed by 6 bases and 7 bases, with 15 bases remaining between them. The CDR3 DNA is TGTGCCAGCAGGGTGGAGGAGGTTAGCGGGGAGCTGTTTTTT. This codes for CASRVEEVSGELFF.